The clone carrying this TCR beta chain appeared many times. The data were taken from a study of human T cells and chemical hapten exposure. From the RACE reads, TCRdb called clonotypes with MiXCR, one entry per CDR3 protein. This sample has 300,000 to 400,000 distinct CDR3 sequences, with roughly 4.6% found just once. This sample's time point: pre-sensitization, week 0. Treatment meaning: therapeutic diphenylcyclopropenone sensitization with weekly scalp DPC. The V gene end was trimmed by 0 bases and the J gene end by 6 bases; junction bases not matched to a gene: 5. The CDR3 contains 15 residues. The material was whole blood, obtained in connection with sensitization to the hapten diphenylcyclopropenone (DPC). The receptor was derived from a woman between 50 and 59 years old with alopecia areata. Some clones in this sample may be carry-over from other donors' samples. The genes are TRBV12-3 or TRBV12-4 and TRBJ2-4; TRBD2 agrees at 7 bases. The CDR3 loop reads CASSLASTGGNIQYF. The CDR3 DNA is TGTGCCAGCAGTTTAGCCAGCACGGGGGGAAACATTCAGTACTTC.